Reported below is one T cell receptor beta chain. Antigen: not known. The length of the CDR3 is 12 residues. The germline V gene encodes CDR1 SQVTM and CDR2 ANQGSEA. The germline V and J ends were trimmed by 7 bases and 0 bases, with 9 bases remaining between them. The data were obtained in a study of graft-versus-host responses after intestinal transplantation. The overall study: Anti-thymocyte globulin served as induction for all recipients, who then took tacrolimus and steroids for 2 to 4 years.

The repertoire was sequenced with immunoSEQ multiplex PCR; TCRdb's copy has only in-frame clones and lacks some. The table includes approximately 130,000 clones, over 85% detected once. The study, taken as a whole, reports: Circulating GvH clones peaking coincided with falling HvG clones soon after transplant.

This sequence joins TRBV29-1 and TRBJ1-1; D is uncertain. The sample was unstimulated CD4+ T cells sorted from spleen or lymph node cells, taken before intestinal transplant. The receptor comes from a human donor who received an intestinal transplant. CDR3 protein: CSAGSLNTEAFF. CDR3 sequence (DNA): TGCAGCGCTGGGTCACTGAACACTGAAGCTTTCTTT.